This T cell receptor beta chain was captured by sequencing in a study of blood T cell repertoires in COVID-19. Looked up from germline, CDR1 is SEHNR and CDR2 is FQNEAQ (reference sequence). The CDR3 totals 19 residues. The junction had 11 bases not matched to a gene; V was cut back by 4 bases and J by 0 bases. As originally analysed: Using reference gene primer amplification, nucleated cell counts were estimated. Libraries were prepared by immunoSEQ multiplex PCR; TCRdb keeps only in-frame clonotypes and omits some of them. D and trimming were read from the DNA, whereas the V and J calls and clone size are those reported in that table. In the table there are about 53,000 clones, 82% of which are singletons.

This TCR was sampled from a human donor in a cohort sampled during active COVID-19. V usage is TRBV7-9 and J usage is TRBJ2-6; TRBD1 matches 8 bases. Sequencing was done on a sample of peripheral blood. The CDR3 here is CASSSFRDRTSSGANVLTF. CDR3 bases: TGTGCCAGCAGCTCCTTCCGGGACAGGACTTCCTCTGGGGCCAACGTCCTGACTTTC.